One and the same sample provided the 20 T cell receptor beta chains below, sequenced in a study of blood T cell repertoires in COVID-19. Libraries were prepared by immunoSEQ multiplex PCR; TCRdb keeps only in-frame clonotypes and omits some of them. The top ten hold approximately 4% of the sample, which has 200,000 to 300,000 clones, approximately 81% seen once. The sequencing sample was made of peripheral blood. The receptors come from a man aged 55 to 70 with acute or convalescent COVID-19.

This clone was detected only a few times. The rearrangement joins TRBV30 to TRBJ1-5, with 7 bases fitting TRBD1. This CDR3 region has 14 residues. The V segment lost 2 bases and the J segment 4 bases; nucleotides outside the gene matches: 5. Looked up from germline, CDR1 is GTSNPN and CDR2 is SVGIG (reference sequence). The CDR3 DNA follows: TGTGCCTGGAGTTCCGGGGACAGTAATCAGCCCCAGCATTTT. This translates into CAWSSGDSNQPQHF.

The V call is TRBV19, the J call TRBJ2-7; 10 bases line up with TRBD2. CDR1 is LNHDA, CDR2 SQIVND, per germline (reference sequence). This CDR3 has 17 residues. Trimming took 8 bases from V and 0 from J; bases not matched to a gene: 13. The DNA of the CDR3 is TGTGCCAGTCGCACTAGCGGGACTACCCGGAGCTCCTACGAGCAGTACTTC. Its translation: CASRTSGTTRSSYEQYF. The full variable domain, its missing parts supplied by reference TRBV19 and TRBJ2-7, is DGGITQSPKYLFRKEGQNVTLSCEQNLNHDAMYWYRQDPGQGLRLIYYSQIVNDFQKGDIAEGYSVSREKKESFPLTVTSAQKNPTAFYLCASRTSGTTRSSYEQYFGPGTRLTVT.

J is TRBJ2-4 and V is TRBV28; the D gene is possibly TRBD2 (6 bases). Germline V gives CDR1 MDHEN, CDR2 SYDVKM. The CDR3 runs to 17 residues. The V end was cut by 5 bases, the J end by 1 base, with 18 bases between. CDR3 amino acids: CASSPGLTRGAKNIQYF. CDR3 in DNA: TGTGCCAGCAGTCCGGGACTGACACGAGGGGCCAAAAACATTCAGTACTTC.

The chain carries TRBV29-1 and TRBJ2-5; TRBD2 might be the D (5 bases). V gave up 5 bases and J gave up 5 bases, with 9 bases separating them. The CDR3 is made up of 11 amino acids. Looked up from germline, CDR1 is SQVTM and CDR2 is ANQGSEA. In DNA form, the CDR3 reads TGCAGCGTTCGGGGTTGGGAGACCCAGTACTTC. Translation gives CSVRGWETQYF.

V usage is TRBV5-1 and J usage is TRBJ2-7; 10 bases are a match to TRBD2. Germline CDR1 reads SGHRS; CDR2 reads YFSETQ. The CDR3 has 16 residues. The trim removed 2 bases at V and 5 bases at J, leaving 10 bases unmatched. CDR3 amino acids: CASSFGLAGVVDEQYF. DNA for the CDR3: TGCGCCAGCAGCTTCGGGCTAGCGGGAGTGGTGGACGAGCAGTACTTC.

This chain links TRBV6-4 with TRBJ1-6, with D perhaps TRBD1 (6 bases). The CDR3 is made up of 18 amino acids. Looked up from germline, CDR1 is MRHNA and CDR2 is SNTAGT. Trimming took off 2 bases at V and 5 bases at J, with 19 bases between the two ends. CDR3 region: CASSDPSTGKYNNSPLHF. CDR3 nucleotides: TGTGCCAGCAGTGACCCCTCAACAGGGAAGTATAATAATTCACCCCTCCACTTT.

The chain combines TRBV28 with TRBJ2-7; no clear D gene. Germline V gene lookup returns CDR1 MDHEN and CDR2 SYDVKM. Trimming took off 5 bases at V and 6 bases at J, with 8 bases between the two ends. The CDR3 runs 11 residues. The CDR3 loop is CASSPLPEQYF. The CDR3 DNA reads TGTGCCAGCAGTCCCCTCCCCGAGCAGTACTTC.

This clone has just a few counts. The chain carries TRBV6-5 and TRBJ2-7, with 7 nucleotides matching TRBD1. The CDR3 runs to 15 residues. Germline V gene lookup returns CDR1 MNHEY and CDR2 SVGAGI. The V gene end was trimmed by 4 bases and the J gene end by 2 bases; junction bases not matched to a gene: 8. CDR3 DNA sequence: TGTGCCAGCAGTTTTGACAGGGCAGGTCCCTACGAGCAGTACTTC. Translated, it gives CASSFDRAGPYEQYF.

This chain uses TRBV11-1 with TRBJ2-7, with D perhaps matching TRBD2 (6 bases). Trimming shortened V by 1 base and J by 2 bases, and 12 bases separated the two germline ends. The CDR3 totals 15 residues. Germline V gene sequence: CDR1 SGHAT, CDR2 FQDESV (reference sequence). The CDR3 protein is CASSLGAGLTYEQYF. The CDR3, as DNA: TGTGCCAGCAGCTTAGGGGCCGGACTAACCTACGAGCAGTACTTC.

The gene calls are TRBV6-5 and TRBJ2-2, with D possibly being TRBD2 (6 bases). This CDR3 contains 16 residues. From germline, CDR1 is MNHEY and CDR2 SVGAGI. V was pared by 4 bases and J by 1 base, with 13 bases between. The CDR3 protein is CASSWQGLLNTGELFF. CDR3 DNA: TGTGCCAGCAGTTGGCAGGGACTTCTGAACACCGGGGAGCTGTTTTTT.

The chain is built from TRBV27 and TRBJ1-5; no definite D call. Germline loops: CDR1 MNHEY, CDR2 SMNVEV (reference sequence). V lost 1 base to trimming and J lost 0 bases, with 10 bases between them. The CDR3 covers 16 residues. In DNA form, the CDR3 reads TGTGCCAGCAGTTTATACCCCAGTTATAGCAATCAGCCCCAGCATTTT. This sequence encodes CASSLYPSYSNQPQHF.

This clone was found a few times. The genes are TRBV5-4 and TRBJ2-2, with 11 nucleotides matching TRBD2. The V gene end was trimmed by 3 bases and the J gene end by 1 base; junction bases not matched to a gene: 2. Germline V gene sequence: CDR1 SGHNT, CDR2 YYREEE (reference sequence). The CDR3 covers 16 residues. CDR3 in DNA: TGTGCCAGCAGCTCAGGACTAGCGGGGAACACCGGGGAGCTGTTTTTT. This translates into CASSSGLAGNTGELFF.

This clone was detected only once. CDR3 loop: CASSSGTGVHGYTF. CDR3 DNA sequence: TGTGCCAGCAGCTCCGGGACAGGGGTTCATGGCTACACCTTC. The J gene is TRBJ1-2, the V gene TRBV6-5; TRBD1 matches at 10 bases. V trimming: 6 bases; J trimming: 6 bases; junction bases outside the gene matches: 7. This CDR3 has 14 residues. Germline V lookup: CDR1 MNHEY, CDR2 SVGAGI.

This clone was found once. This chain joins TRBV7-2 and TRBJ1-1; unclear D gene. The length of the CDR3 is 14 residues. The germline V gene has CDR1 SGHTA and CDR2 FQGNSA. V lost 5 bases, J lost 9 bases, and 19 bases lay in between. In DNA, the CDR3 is TGTGCCAGCAGCCCCCCCTTGAGAGGGAGTAAAGCTTTCTTT. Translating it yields CASSPPLRGSKAFF.

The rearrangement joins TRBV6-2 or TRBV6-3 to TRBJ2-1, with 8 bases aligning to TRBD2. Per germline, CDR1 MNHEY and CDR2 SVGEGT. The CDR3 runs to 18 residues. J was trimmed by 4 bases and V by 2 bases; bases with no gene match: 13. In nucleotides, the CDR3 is TGTGCCAGCAGTTACCCAAACCAGCGGCTAGCGGGTTACAATGAGCAGTTCTTC. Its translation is CASSYPNQRLAGYNEQFF.

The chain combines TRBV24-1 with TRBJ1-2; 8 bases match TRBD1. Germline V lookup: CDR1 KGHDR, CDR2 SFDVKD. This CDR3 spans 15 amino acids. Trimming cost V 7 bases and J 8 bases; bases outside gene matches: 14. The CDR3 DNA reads TGTGCCACCAGCAATCCGGGACAGGAGTTAAAGGGCTACACCTTC. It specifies CATSNPGQELKGYTF.

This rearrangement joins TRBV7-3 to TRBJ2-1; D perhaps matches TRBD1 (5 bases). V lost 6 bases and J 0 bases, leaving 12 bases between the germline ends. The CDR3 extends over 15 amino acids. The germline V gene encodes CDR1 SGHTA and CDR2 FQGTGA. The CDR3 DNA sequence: TGTGCCAGCAGACCACAGGCCAGCTCCTACAATGAGCAGTTCTTC. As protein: CASRPQASSYNEQFF.

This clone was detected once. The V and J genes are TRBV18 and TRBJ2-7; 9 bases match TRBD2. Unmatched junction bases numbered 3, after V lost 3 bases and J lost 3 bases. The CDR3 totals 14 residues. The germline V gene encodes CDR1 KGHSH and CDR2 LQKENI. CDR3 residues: CASSPASGIYEQYF. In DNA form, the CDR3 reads TGTGCCAGCTCACCCGCTAGCGGGATCTACGAGCAGTACTTC. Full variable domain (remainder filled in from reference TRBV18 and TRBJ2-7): NAGVMQNPRHLVRRRGQEARLRCSPMKGHSHVYWYRQLPEEGLKFMVYLQKENIIDESGMPKERFSAEFPKEGPSILRIQQVVRGDSAAYFCASSPASGIYEQYFGPGTRLTVT.

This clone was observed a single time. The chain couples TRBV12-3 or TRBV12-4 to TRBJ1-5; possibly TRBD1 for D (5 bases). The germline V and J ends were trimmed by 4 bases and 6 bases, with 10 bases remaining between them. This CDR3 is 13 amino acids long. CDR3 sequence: CASSSGNGQPQHF. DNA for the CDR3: TGTGCCAGCAGTTCAGGGAATGGTCAGCCCCAGCATTTT.

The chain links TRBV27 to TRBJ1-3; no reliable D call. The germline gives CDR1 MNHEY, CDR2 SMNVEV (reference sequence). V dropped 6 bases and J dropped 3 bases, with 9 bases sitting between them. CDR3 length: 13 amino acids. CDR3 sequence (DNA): TGTGCCAGCAGACGGGGAGGTGGAAACACCATATATTTT. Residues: CASRRGGGNTIYF.